This TCR beta chain stems from a study of T cell changes during pregnancy in multiple sclerosis. Produced via immunoSEQ multiplex PCR; TCRdb's table is partial and in-frame only. Of 90,000 to 95,000 clones listed, about 93% are singletons. Sequenced here: peripheral blood, sampled in the first trimester of pregnancy. The source is a female donor with multiple sclerosis, enrolled in a pregnancy study.

The CDR3 spells CASSEKHRNRQETQYF. The CDR3 DNA sequence: TGTGCCAGCAGTGAAAAACACAGAAATAGACAAGAGACCCAGTACTTC. V gene TRBV6-1 combines with J gene TRBJ2-5, with unresolved D. This CDR3 is 16 amino acids long. The germline gives CDR1 MNHNS, CDR2 SASEGT. Trimming took 2 bases from V and 2 from J, leaving 15 bases between them.